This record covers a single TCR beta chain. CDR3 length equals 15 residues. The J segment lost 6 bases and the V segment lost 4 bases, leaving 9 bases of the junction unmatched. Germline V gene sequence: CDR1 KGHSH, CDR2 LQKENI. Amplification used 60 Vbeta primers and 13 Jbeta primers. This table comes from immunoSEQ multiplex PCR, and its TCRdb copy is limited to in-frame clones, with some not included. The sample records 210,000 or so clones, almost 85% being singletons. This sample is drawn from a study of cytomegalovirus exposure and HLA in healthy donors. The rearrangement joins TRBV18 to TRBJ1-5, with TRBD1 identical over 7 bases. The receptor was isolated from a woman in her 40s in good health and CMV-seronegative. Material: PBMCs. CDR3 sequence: CASSRRGELGQPQHF. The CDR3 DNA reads TGTGCCAGCTCACGCAGGGGGGAATTGGGTCAGCCCCAGCATTTT.